This entry is about one T cell receptor beta chain. These data belong to a study of blood T cell repertoires in COVID-19. Study background: Samples of COVID-19 (acute and convalescent) were obtained from the United States, Italy and Spain.

Method: immunoSEQ multiplex PCR; TCRdb's copy keeps in-frame clones and lacks some. The sample includes some 370,000 clones, around 92% of them seen just once. The V gene's germline CDR1 is MNHEY and CDR2 SVGAGI. CDR3 size: 16 residues. The V segment lost 2 bases and the J segment 4 bases; nucleotides outside the gene matches: 7. The sample consisted of peripheral blood. The chain links TRBV6-5 to TRBJ1-2; 10 nucleotides line up with TRBD1. This clonotype originated in a middle-aged man with acute or convalescent COVID-19. CDR3 nucleotide sequence: TGTGCCAGCAGTTACGTTCGGGACAGGGGAGCCTATGGCTACACCTTC. Translating it yields CASSYVRDRGAYGYTF.